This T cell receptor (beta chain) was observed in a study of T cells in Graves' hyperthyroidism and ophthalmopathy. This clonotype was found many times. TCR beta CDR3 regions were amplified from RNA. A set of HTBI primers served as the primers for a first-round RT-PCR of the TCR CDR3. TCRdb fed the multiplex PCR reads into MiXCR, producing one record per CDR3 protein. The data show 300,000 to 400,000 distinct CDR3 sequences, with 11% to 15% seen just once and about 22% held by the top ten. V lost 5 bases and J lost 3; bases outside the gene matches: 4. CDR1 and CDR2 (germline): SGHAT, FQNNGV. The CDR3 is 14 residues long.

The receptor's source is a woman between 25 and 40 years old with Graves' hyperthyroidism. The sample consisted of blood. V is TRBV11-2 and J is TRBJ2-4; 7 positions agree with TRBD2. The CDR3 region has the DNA TGTGCCAGCAGCCTCCGGGGGGTCAAAAACATTCAGTACTTC. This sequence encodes CASSLRGVKNIQYF.